This passage covers 21 T cell receptor beta chains from one sample sequenced in a study of regulatory T cells in long-lasting Graves disease. Time point described: newly diagnosed GD, antithyroid drugs for less than 3 months. With RNA extracted from PBMCs as input, the TCR library was made. Researchers made TCR beta libraries by using iRepertoire HTBI primers and running Arm-PCR on CDR3 regions. A single record per CDR3 protein comes from TCRdb applying MiXCR to the multiplex PCR reads. The table shows around 420,000 distinct CDR3 sequences, with roughly 15% occurring only once. The sequencing used peripheral blood mononuclear cells (PBMCs), collected at new diagnosis, from a patient treated with antithyroid drugs. These receptors came from a female donor with Graves disease.

This chain links TRBV25-1 with TRBJ1-5; maybe TRBD1 (5 bases). The CDR3 consists of 15 residues. Germline V CDR1 and CDR2: MGHDK, SYGVNS. Deletions cut 3 bases from V and 3 bases from J, with 12 bases between. The CDR3 coding sequence is TGTGCCAGCAGTGAGCCCGACAGTCCCAATCAGCCCCAGCATTTT. Residues: CASSEPDSPNQPQHF.

This clonotype has ten or more counts. In nucleotides, the CDR3 is TGCAGCGTTGAGCGGGGGTACAATGAGCAGTTCTTC. Residues: CSVERGYNEQFF. The rearrangement joins TRBV29-1 to TRBJ2-1; TRBD2 matches 7 bases. The V gene end was trimmed by 3 bases and the J gene end by 4 bases; junction bases not matched to a gene: 0. The CDR3 is 12 residues long. Germline lookup yields CDR1 SQVTM and CDR2 ANQGSEA.

This clonotype was found a few times. The chain employs TRBV19 and TRBJ2-1; tentatively, D is TRBD1 or TRBD2 (6 bases each). CDR3 length: 15 residues. Trimming removed 7 bases from V and 5 bases from J, with 18 bases in between. In germline, CDR1 is LNHDA, CDR2 SQIVND (reference sequence). The CDR3 here is CASKAGGADNNEQFF. The CDR3 nucleotides read TGTGCCAGTAAGGCCGGGGGCGCGGATAACAATGAGCAGTTCTTC.

This clonotype occurred many times. This chain's CDR3 is CASSQDRASSYEQYF. Here the CDR3 DNA reads TGCGCCAGCAGCCAAGACAGGGCTAGCTCCTACGAGCAGTACTTC. The chain links TRBV4-1 to TRBJ2-7; possibly TRBD1 for D (5 bases). Trimming took off 0 bases at V and 0 bases at J, with 9 bases between the two ends. This CDR3 has 15 residues. CDR1 MGHRA and CDR2 YSYEKL come from the germline V gene.

The genes are TRBV6-1 and TRBJ2-5; D call uncertain. The CDR3 length is 15 residues. Germline CDR1 is MNHNS and CDR2 is SASEGT. Trimming stripped 1 base from V and 3 bases from J, with 12 bases between. CDR3 protein: CASSEESGYEETQYF. The CDR3, as DNA: TGTGCCAGCAGTGAAGAGTCAGGATATGAAGAGACCCAGTACTTC.

This clonotype was seen at least ten times. V gene TRBV11-2 combines with J gene TRBJ1-6; tentatively, D is TRBD1 (6 bases). The germline gives CDR1 SGHAT, CDR2 FQNNGV. V dropped 3 bases and J dropped 8 bases, with 14 bases sitting between them. The CDR3 runs to 15 residues. As DNA, the CDR3 is TGTGCCAGCAGCTTGGGGGCTAAGGGGGATTCACCCCTCCACTTT. Amino acid sequence: CASSLGAKGDSPLHF.

This clonotype was found many times. This rearrangement joins TRBV6-1 to TRBJ1-1; perhaps TRBD1 as D (6 bases). The germline CDR1 and CDR2 sequences are MNHNS and SASEGT. The CDR3 extends over 13 amino acids. V was clipped by 7 bases and J by 1 base, with 10 bases between them. CDR3 sequence (DNA): TGTGCCAGCAACCTAGGGGGGAACACTGAAGCTTTCTTT. This sequence encodes CASNLGGNTEAFF.

This clonotype was detected many times. V usage is TRBV7-2 and J usage is TRBJ1-2, with TRBD1 as a possible D gene (5 bases). CDR3 length: 16 residues. Germline CDR1 and CDR2: SGHTA and FQGNSA. V shed 1 base and J shed 6 bases, with 18 bases lying between them. The CDR3 DNA sequence: TGTGCCAGCAGCTTAGGCAGCGCGACACGGGGCAATGGCTACACCTTC. This codes for CASSLGSATRGNGYTF.

This clonotype was counted at least ten times. V usage is TRBV7-3 and J usage is TRBJ2-2; D gene unclear. V shed 5 bases and J shed 4 bases, with 17 bases lying between them. Germline V gives CDR1 SGHTA, CDR2 FQGTGA. The CDR3 sequence is 16 residues long. In DNA form, the CDR3 reads TGTGCCAGCAGCCCTGGACCGATTGATGGCACCGGGGAGCTGTTTTTT. Translated, it gives CASSPGPIDGTGELFF.

In its sample, this clonotype was seen many times. V gene TRBV27 combines with J gene TRBJ2-3; 9 bases agree with TRBD2. The junction had 7 bases not matched to a gene; V was cut back by 3 bases and J by 6 bases. Per the germline V gene, CDR1 is MNHEY and CDR2 is SMNVEV (reference sequence). The CDR3 is 15 amino acids. The CDR3 nucleotides are TGTGCCAGCAGTTTGGCGGGGGGGCCGAGGGATACGCAGTATTTT. It yields the protein CASSLAGGPRDTQYF.

This clonotype was counted many times. This CDR3 is CASKAGGTNTGELFF. DNA of the CDR3: TGTGCCAGCAAAGCGGGAGGAACGAACACCGGGGAGCTGTTTTTT. The V and J genes are TRBV13 and TRBJ2-2; 9 bases fit TRBD2. With V trimmed by 7 bases and J by 0 bases, 3 bases remained unmatched. The CDR3 has 15 amino acids. Germline CDR1 PRHDT, CDR2 FYEKMQ (reference sequence). The entire variable domain, with the rest obtained from reference TRBV13 and TRBJ2-2, is as follows: AAGVIQSPRHLIKEKRETATLKCYPIPRHDTVYWYQQGPGQDPQFLISFYEKMQSDKGSIPDRFSAQQFSDYHSELNMSSLELGDSALYFCASKAGGTNTGELFFGEGSRLTVL.

This clonotype was observed a handful of times. The chain employs TRBV24-1 and TRBJ2-1, with D possibly being TRBD2 (6 bases). The CDR3 loop spans 17 amino acids. Trimming took off 4 bases at V and 0 bases at J, with 15 bases between the two ends. The germline V gene has CDR1 KGHDR and CDR2 SFDVKD. CDR3 loop: CATSDPGRGSSYNEQFF. The CDR3 DNA follows: TGTGCCACCAGTGACCCTGGGCGGGGCAGCTCCTACAATGAGCAGTTCTTC.

This clonotype has ten or more counts. The rearrangement uses TRBV6-1 and TRBJ2-3; 7 bases line up with TRBD2. After removal of 6 bases from V and 3 bases from J, the junction contained 9 bases not matched to a gene. Germline CDR1 is MNHNS and CDR2 is SASEGT. The CDR3 length is 15 residues. The CDR3 spells CASRHAKRETDTQYF. The CDR3 DNA is TGTGCCAGCAGACATGCCAAGCGGGAAACAGATACGCAGTATTTT.

This clonotype was detected ten times or more. The chain carries TRBV27 and TRBJ1-2; 7 bases fit TRBD1. CDR1 is MNHEY, CDR2 SMNVEV, per germline (reference sequence). Losses at the gene ends were 0 bases for V and 5 bases for J; bases not matched to a gene: 6. This CDR3 contains 15 residues. CDR3 sequence reads: CASSLSGGSGYGYTF. In nucleotides, the CDR3 is TGTGCCAGCAGTTTATCAGGGGGCAGTGGGTATGGCTACACCTTC.

This clonotype was seen a handful of times. The chain uses TRBV27 and TRBJ2-2, with 11 bases identical to TRBD2. CDR1 is MNHEY, CDR2 SMNVEV, per germline (reference sequence). This CDR3 spans 18 amino acids. J gave up 5 bases and V 2 bases, and 10 bases lay outside the gene matches. The CDR3 DNA reads TGTGCCAGCAGTTTACGACTTGGCACTAGCGGGAGTACCGGGGAGCTGTTTTTT. Its translation: CASSLRLGTSGSTGELFF.

This clonotype was seen ten or more times. V and J are TRBV11-2 and TRBJ2-3, with a tentative D call TRBD2 (5 bases). With 1 base removed from V and 6 bases from J, the gap between germline ends came to 17 bases. CDR1 is SGHAT, CDR2 FQNNGV, per germline. The CDR3 has 16 residues. For the CDR3, the DNA is TGTGCCAGCAGCTTAGTCGGTGGAGGAGGTCGGGATACGCAGTATTTT. It encodes CASSLVGGGGRDTQYF.

The rearrangement joins TRBV19 to TRBJ2-1, with D perhaps TRBD1 or TRBD2 (5 bases each). The CDR3 sequence is 14 residues long. The V and J ends lost 3 bases and 5 bases respectively, with 11 bases between them. Looked up from germline, CDR1 is LNHDA and CDR2 is SQIVND (reference sequence). The CDR3: CASSIGTPDNEQFF. DNA for the CDR3: TGTGCCAGTAGTATCGGGACCCCTGACAATGAGCAGTTCTTC.

The table lists this clonotype with many counts. The V and J genes are TRBV27 and TRBJ2-5, with D perhaps matching TRBD1 (5 bases). CDR1 MNHEY and CDR2 SMNVEV come from the germline V gene (reference sequence). CDR3 length: 11 residues. Between the trimmed V and J ends, which lost 9 bases and 1 base, there was a span of 6 bases. DNA of the CDR3: TGTGCCAGTGGGGCCCAAGAGACCCAGTACTTC. Translated: CASGAQETQYF.

This rearrangement joins TRBV18 to TRBJ2-4, with 7 bases that match TRBD1. CDR3 length: 14 residues. V dropped 6 bases and J dropped 4; count of bases not matched to a gene: 6. Germline loops: CDR1 KGHSH, CDR2 LQKENI. CDR3: CASSTRDSKNIQYF. In nucleotides, the CDR3 is TGTGCCAGCTCTACCCGGGACAGTAAAAACATTCAGTACTTC.

This clonotype was recorded many times. The chain carries TRBV6-1 and TRBJ2-1, with D possibly being TRBD2 (5 bases). CDR3 size: 16 residues. V was pared by 6 bases and J by 0 bases, with 15 bases between. Per the germline V gene, CDR1 is MNHNS and CDR2 is SASEGT. Here the CDR3 reads CASSEPRESSYNEQFF. The CDR3 DNA reads as TGTGCCAGCAGCGAACCAAGGGAGAGCTCCTACAATGAGCAGTTCTTC.

This clonotype was recorded at least ten times. The chain joins TRBV7-9 to TRBJ2-3; the D gene is possibly TRBD2 (6 bases). Germline V CDR1 and CDR2: SEHNR, FQNEAQ (reference sequence). The CDR3 extends over 15 amino acids. V was clipped by 4 bases and J by 3 bases, with 14 bases between them. The CDR3 region is CASSSLVAVTDTQYF. Written as DNA, the CDR3 is TGTGCCAGCAGCTCCCTCGTAGCGGTAACAGATACGCAGTATTTT.